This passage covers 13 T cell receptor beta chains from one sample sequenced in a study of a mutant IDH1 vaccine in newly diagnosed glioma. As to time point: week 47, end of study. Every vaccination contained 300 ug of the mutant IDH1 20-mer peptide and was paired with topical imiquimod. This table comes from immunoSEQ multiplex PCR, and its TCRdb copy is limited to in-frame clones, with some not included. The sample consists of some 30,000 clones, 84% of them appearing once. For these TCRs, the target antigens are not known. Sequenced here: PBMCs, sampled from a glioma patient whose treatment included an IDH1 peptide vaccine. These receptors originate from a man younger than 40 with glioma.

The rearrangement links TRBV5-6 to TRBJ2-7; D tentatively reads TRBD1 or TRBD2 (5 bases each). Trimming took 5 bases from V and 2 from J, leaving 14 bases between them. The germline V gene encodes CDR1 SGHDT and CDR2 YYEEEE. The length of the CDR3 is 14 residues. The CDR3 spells CASRNRDVPYEQYF. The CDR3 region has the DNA TGTGCCAGCAGGAACCGGGACGTTCCCTACGAGCAGTACTTC.

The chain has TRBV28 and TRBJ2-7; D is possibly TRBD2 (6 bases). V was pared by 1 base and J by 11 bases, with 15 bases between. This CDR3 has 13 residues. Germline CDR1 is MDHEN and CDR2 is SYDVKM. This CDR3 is CASSLSDRGEEYF. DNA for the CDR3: TGTGCCAGCAGTTTATCCGACCGCGGGGAAGAGTACTTC.

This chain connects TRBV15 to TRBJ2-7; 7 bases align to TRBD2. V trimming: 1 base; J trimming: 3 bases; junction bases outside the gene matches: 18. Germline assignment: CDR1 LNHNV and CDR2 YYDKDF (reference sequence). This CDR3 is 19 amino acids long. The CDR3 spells CATSRVFPGLNGGIYEQYF. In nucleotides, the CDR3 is TGTGCCACCAGCAGAGTATTCCCGGGACTAAATGGTGGAATCTACGAGCAGTACTTC.

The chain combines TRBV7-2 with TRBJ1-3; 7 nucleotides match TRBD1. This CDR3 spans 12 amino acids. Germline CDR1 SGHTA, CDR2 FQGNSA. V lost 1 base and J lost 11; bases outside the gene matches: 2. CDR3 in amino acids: CASSLDRGPIYF. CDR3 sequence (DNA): TGTGCCAGCAGCTTAGACAGGGGCCCCATATATTTT.

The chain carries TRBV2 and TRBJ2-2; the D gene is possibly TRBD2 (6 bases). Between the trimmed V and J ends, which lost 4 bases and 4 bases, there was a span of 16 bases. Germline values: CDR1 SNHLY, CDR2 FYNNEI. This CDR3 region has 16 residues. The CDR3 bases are TGTGCCAGCAGTGGAAGGGGCGGGGCAGCCACCGGGGAGCTGTTTTTT. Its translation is CASSGRGGAATGELFF.

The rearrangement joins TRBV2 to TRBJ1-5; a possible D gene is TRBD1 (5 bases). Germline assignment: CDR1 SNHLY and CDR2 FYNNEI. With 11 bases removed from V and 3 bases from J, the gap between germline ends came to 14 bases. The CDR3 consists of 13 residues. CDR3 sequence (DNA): TGTGCCGGGGCGGGAGATCTCAATCAGCCCCAGCATTTT. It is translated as CAGAGDLNQPQHF.

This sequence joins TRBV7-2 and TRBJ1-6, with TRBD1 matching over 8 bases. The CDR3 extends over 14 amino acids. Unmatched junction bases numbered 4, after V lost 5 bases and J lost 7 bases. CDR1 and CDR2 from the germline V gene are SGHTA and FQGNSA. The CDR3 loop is CASSPGGENSPLHF. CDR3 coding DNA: TGTGCCAGCAGCCCAGGGGGCGAGAATTCACCCCTCCACTTT.

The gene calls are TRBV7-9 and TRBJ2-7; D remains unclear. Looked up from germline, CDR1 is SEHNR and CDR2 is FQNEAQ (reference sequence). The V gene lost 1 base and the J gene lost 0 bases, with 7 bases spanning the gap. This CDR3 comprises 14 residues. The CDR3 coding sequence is TGTGCCAGCAGCTTAGTTGGCGCCTCCTACGAGCAGTACTTC. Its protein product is CASSLVGASYEQYF.

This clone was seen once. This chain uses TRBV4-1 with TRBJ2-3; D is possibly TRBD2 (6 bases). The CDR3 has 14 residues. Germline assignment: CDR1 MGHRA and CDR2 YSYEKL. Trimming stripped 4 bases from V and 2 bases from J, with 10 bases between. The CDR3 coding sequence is TGCGCCAGCAGCCCCGGGACTGTCACAGATACGCAGTATTTT. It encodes CASSPGTVTDTQYF.

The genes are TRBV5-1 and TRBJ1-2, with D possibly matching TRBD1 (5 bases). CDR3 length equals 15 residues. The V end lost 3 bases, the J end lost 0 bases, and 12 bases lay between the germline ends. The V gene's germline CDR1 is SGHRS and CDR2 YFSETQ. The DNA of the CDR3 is TGCGCCAGCAGCTATGAACCGGGACCTAACTATGGCTACACCTTC. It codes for CASSYEPGPNYGYTF. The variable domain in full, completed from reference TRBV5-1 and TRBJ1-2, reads KAGVTQTPRYLIKTRGQQVTLSCSPISGHRSVSWYQQTPGQGLQFLFEYFSETQRNKGNFPGRFSGRQFSNSRSEMNVSTLELGDSALYLCASSYEPGPNYGYTFGSGTRLTVV.

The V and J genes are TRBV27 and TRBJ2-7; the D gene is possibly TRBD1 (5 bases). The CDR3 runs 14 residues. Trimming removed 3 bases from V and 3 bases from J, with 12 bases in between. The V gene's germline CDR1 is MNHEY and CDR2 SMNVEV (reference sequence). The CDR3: CASSFRWGSYEQYF. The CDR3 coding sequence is TGTGCCAGCAGTTTCAGGTGGGGCAGCTACGAGCAGTACTTC.

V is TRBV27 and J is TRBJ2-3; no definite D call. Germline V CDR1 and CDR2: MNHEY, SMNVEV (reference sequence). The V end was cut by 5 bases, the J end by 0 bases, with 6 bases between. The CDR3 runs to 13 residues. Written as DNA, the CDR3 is TGTGCCAGCAGTCTCATAAGCACAGATACGCAGTATTTT. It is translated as CASSLISTDTQYF.

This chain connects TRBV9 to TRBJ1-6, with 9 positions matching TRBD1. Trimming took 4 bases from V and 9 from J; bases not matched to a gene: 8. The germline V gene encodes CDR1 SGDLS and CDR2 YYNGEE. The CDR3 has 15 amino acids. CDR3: CASSNGQGKGSPLHF. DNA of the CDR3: TGTGCCAGCAGCAACGGACAGGGGAAAGGTTCACCCCTCCACTTT.